The text below deals with one T cell receptor beta chain. No cognate antigen has been identified for it. No much larger clone is present one base from it, and per-base qualities are unavailable. The healthy control group was made up of 37 blood donors, and the Finnish Red Cross blood service supplied their buffy coats. All TCR-sequenced material derived from peripheral blood: patient blood samples and healthy donor buffy coats. Ficoll-Hypaque gradient centrifugation was used to isolate peripheral blood mononuclear cells. CD4+ cells were magnetically purified from the buffy coats of healthy controls. Genomic DNA was extracted using the Gentra Puregene Cell and Tissue kit, and a Qubit 2.0 fluorometer was used to quantify it. The sample originates from a study of STAT5B mutations in CD4+ large granular lymphocyte leukemia (dated by TCRdb to 2021 to 2024). General notes on the study: Among healthy controls, the CDR3 'QG' motif was associated with a particular HLA allele. The TCRbeta repertoires of CD4+ T-cell large granular lymphocyte leukemia patients were compared with the TCRbeta repertoires of healthy blood donors. The purity of purified fractions was confirmed by flow cytometry on FACSCanto II or FACSVerse to exceed 95% among lymphocytes. What the work shows at the level of the full study, not this receptor alone: CD4-sorted patient repertoires appeared more clonal than healthy CD4+ repertoires, and this difference persisted after removing the putative leukemic clones. Data were not HLA-matched; higher clonality in CD4+ versus CD8+ T-LGLL could reflect the relatively small sample size. TRBV06-family usage was enriched among the top patient clones (8/27) compared with healthy controls (2/35). Each patient's main leukemic clonotypes were private, but 25% of these clonotypes showed up at low frequency in the non-leukemic repertoires of other patients.

TCRbeta rearrangements were sequenced from genomic DNA using the immunoSEQ assay at survey resolution. Turning to the authors' computational methods: In the TCR sequencing data, the lowest productive clonotype frequency that could be detected was 2.59 x 10-5. Only productive TCRbeta rearrangements, meaning sequences that were complete and in-frame, were kept for the analyses. Clonality for each sample was calculated as Simpson clonality in the immunoSEQ Analyzer version 3.0. Based on frequency, clones were grouped as very rare, small, medium, large (1-20%) or hyperexpanded (>20%). Generation probabilities were estimated with OLGA 1.2.3, V-gene circos plots were made with VDJtools, specificities were looked up in VDJdb, and CDR3 motifs were identified with GLIPH. TCRdb holds this immuneACCESS table with in-frame rearrangements only. Some clones are missing; in checked studies, unresolved V genes explain under half, and the rest has no known cause. V and J calls and clone size are as listed in that table; D and trimming were resolved from the DNA. The sample has about 36,000 clones on record, 75% to 85% of them singletons. Of the sample, approximately 0.6% falls within the top ten clones.

The CDR3, from cysteine to phenylalanine, totals 14 residues. Here the CDR3 DNA is all that survives: 42 bases in frame from base 1. CDR1 and CDR2 were assigned from the germline V gene (reference sequence) as MNHEY and SMNVEV. V loses 5 bases at its end and J loses 15 bases; junction bases beyond the gene matches: 10. The TCR comes from a human donor in good health. The V gene is TRBV27 and the J gene is TRBJ2-1; TRBD2 lines up with 13 middle nucleotides. Specimen: CD4+ T cells from blood buffy coats. The DNA sequence follows: TGTGCCAGCAGTCACGGGACTAGCGGGAACGTTGTGTTCTTC. Its amino acids are CASSHGTSGNVVFF.